The 30 T cell receptor beta chains presented below share a single source sample, sequenced in a study of cytomegalovirus exposure and HLA in healthy donors. PCR was performed using 60 Vbeta and 13 Jbeta primers. Clones were sequenced by immunoSEQ multiplex PCR, and TCRdb holds only the in-frame ones, with some missing. This sample has 100,000 to 130,000 clones, with 77% found just once. The specimen was PBMCs. Every receptor here comes from a male donor in good health and CMV-seronegative.

This chain links TRBV6-1 with TRBJ2-1; 14 positions match TRBD2. The CDR3 runs to 16 residues. Germline loops: CDR1 MNHNS, CDR2 SASEGT. J gave up 12 bases and V 4 bases, and 11 bases lay outside the gene matches. This chain's CDR3 is CASSVTGTSGSLGQFF. The CDR3 region has the DNA TGTGCCAGCAGTGTGACAGGGACTAGCGGGAGCTTAGGGCAGTTCTTC.

This sequence joins TRBV27 and TRBJ1-1; 7 nucleotides align to TRBD1. J lost 3 bases, V lost 5 bases, and 12 bases had no gene match. Germline CDR1 reads MNHEY; CDR2 reads SMNVEV (reference sequence). CDR3 length equals 16 residues. CDR3 sequence: CASSPRRQGPDTEAFF. The CDR3 nucleotides are TGTGCCAGCAGTCCCCGAAGACAGGGACCGGACACTGAAGCTTTCTTT.

The J gene is TRBJ1-1, the V gene TRBV6-1; 9 positions agree with TRBD1. In germline, CDR1 is MNHNS, CDR2 SASEGT. The V segment lost 5 bases and the J segment 5 bases; nucleotides outside the gene matches: 9. This CDR3 region has 15 residues. The CDR3 DNA follows: TGTGCCAGCAGTAAGACAGGGGGAAAGGGGACTGAAGCTTTCTTT. Translating it yields CASSKTGGKGTEAFF.

This clone has only one observation. The V call is TRBV5-1, the J call TRBJ2-7; TRBD1 might be the D (6 bases). This CDR3 is built from 15 residues. Germline CDR1 reads SGHRS; CDR2 reads YFSETQ. The V and J ends lost 1 base and 7 bases respectively, with 18 bases between them. In DNA, the CDR3 is TGCGCCAGCAGCTTGAGGCAGGGGCCATGGGGGGAGCAGTACTTC. It specifies CASSLRQGPWGEQYF.

The chain recombines TRBV6-1 with TRBJ1-5; D is perhaps TRBD1 (6 bases). The germline gives CDR1 MNHNS, CDR2 SASEGT. Trimming removed 3 bases at V and 4 bases at J, with 13 bases between. The length of the CDR3 is 15 residues. DNA of the CDR3: TGTGCCAGCAGTGATCGGACAGCTGGGAATCAGCCCCAGCATTTT. Protein sequence: CASSDRTAGNQPQHF.

The V gene is TRBV2, the J gene TRBJ1-1; no firm D call. The V gene lost 3 bases and the J gene lost 0 bases, with 11 bases spanning the gap. The germline gives CDR1 SNHLY, CDR2 FYNNEI. CDR3 length: 15 amino acids. CDR3 region: CASSEFPGMNTEAFF. The DNA for the CDR3 is TGTGCCAGCAGTGAGTTTCCGGGAATGAACACTGAAGCTTTCTTT.

The V and J genes are TRBV5-1 and TRBJ2-6, with D unresolved. Germline values: CDR1 SGHRS, CDR2 YFSETQ. V gave up 0 bases and J gave up 0 bases, with 7 bases separating them. The CDR3 covers 16 residues. The CDR3 DNA reads TGCGCCAGCAGCTTGGAACCGAGCTCTGGGGCCAACGTCCTGACTTTC. Its protein is CASSLEPSSGANVLTF.

This rearrangement joins TRBV11-2 to TRBJ2-5; TRBD1 matches 7 bases. In germline, CDR1 is SGHAT, CDR2 FQNNGV. Trimming took 6 bases from V and 5 from J; bases not matched to a gene: 6. This CDR3 has 13 amino acids. CDR3 DNA sequence: TGTGCCAGCAGACACAGGGGCTGGGAGACCCAGTACTTC. Its translation: CASRHRGWETQYF.

The rearrangement joins TRBV13 to TRBJ2-3; tentatively, D is TRBD1 (6 bases). Trimming shortened V by 3 bases and J by 4 bases, and 14 bases separated the two germline ends. CDR1 is PRHDT and CDR2 is FYEKMQ in the germline V gene (reference sequence). The CDR3 has 15 amino acids. The CDR3 region is CASSLSGVGSDTQYF. In DNA, the CDR3 is TGTGCCAGCAGCTTGTCAGGGGTTGGATCAGATACGCAGTATTTT.

This clone turned up a few times. The chain couples TRBV10-3 to TRBJ1-2; D might be TRBD1 (5 bases). V lost 6 bases and J 5 bases, leaving 19 bases between the germline ends. Germline CDR1 is ENHRY and CDR2 is SYGVKD. CDR3 size: 15 residues. CDR3 in DNA: TGTGCCATCAGCCTACAACAGGAGCTAATTTATGGCTACACCTTC. Translated, it gives CAISLQQELIYGYTF.

The rearrangement uses TRBV18 and TRBJ1-2; no clear D. This CDR3 contains 13 residues. The V end lost 5 bases, the J end lost 0 bases, and 7 bases lay between the germline ends. In germline, CDR1 is KGHSH, CDR2 LQKENI. The CDR3 protein is CASSDGANYGYTF. The CDR3 region has the DNA TGTGCCAGCTCAGACGGAGCTAACTATGGCTACACCTTC.

The chain joins TRBV5-8 to TRBJ2-7; 9 bases map to TRBD1. V dropped 4 bases and J dropped 2; count of bases not matched to a gene: 7. The CDR3 spans 15 residues. Germline V gene sequence: CDR1 SGHTS, CDR2 YDEGEE. The DNA for the CDR3 is TGTGCCAGCAGCGCAACAGGGGGCGAGCCCTACGAGCAGTACTTC. Translated, it gives CASSATGGEPYEQYF.

This clone is deemed medium-sized. The rearrangement uses TRBV6-1 and TRBJ2-1; no firm D call. Germline-derived CDR1 and CDR2 are MNHNS and SASEGT. Between the trimmed V and J ends, which lost 4 bases and 5 bases, there was a span of 6 bases. The CDR3 has 12 amino acids. The CDR3 here is CASSARNNEQFF. In DNA, the CDR3 is TGTGCCAGCAGTGCGAGAAACAATGAGCAGTTCTTC.

This chain joins TRBV7-6 and TRBJ1-1; D is possibly TRBD1 (5 bases). Trimming took 2 bases from V and 5 from J, leaving 12 bases between them. The germline V gene has CDR1 SGHVS and CDR2 FNYEAQ. The CDR3 totals 14 residues. Written as DNA, the CDR3 is TGTGCCAGCAGCTTAATACCGGGGGAGACTGAAGCTTTCTTT. Protein product: CASSLIPGETEAFF.

J is TRBJ2-2 and V is TRBV7-8; D is undetermined. The DNA end is a closer match to TRBJ1-3, so the J assignment may be wrong. Germline assignment: CDR1 SGHVS and CDR2 FQNEAQ. The CDR3 length is 15 residues. The CDR3 sequence is CASSYMPSERNTIYF. For the CDR3, the DNA is TGTGCCAGCAGCTATATGCCCTCTGAAAGAAACACCATATATTTT.

The chain uses TRBV14 and TRBJ1-2, with a tentative D call TRBD1 (5 bases). Looked up from germline, CDR1 is SGHDN and CDR2 is FVKESK. The CDR3 covers 14 residues. V was clipped by 2 bases and J by 4 bases, with 11 bases between them. CDR3 in DNA: TGTGCCAGCAGCCAAATCACAGGACCCTATGGCTACACCTTC. It codes for CASSQITGPYGYTF.

The V gene is TRBV5-4, the J gene TRBJ1-2; tentatively, D is TRBD1 (5 bases). Per germline, CDR1 SGHNT and CDR2 YYREEE (reference sequence). This CDR3 region has 15 residues. V was shortened by 4 bases and J by 4 bases, with 17 bases between the two germline ends. Here the CDR3 DNA reads TGTGCCAGCAGCCGGGACTCCGGGGAGGGCTATGGCTACACCTTC. It translates to CASSRDSGEGYGYTF.

The chain couples TRBV7-2 to TRBJ2-7, with 11 positions matching TRBD2. Trimming removed 5 bases from V and 4 bases from J; junction bases left unmatched: 10. Per germline, CDR1 SGHTA and CDR2 FQGNSA. The CDR3 contains 16 residues. The CDR3 region is CASSVLSGREQYEQYF. As DNA, the CDR3 is TGTGCCAGCAGCGTCCTTAGCGGGAGGGAGCAGTACGAGCAGTACTTC.

This sequence joins TRBV27 and TRBJ1-2; TRBD1 matches 7 bases. Trimming cost V 6 bases and J 3 bases; bases outside gene matches: 13. CDR1 is MNHEY, CDR2 SMNVEV, per germline (reference sequence). The length of the CDR3 is 16 residues. The DNA of the CDR3 is TGTGCCAGCAGCAGAAATATAGGGGGCGGCGACTATGGCTACACCTTC. This translates into CASSRNIGGGDYGYTF.

The CDR3: CASSQDRTGWSSGNTIYF. CDR3 nucleotides: TGTGCCAGCAGCCAAGACCGGACAGGTTGGAGCTCTGGAAACACCATATATTTT. This chain connects TRBV4-2 to TRBJ1-3; 7 positions agree with TRBD1. The junction had 8 bases not matched to a gene; V was cut back by 0 bases and J by 0 bases. Germline loops: CDR1 LGHNA, CDR2 YNFKEQ. The CDR3 contains 18 residues.

This clone was observed a single time. J is TRBJ1-5 and V is TRBV19; 7 bases are shared with TRBD1. With V trimmed by 6 bases and J by 6 bases, 11 bases remained unmatched. This CDR3 contains 15 residues. Looked up from germline, CDR1 is LNHDA and CDR2 is SQIVND (reference sequence). The CDR3 DNA sequence: TGTGCCAGTAGCGGACAGGCCACCGGGCGTCAGCCCCAGCATTTT. Encoded protein: CASSGQATGRQPQHF.

This clone was found a few times. CDR3 sequence reads: CASSRTGIGNTIYF. In DNA, the CDR3 is TGTGCCAGCAGTAGGACAGGGATAGGAAACACCATATATTTT. The chain uses TRBV6-5 and TRBJ1-3; 8 nucleotides line up with TRBD1. Germline-derived CDR1 and CDR2 are MNHEY and SVGAGI. V was clipped by 5 bases and J by 4 bases; unmatched bases: 4. The CDR3 spans 14 residues.

This clone was observed a handful of times. The chain is built from TRBV2 and TRBJ1-5; TRBD1 matches 8 bases. Germline CDR1 SNHLY, CDR2 FYNNEI. V lost 4 bases, J lost 10 bases, and 9 bases stayed unmatched. This CDR3 is built from 14 residues. CDR3 residues: CASSGTGSISPQHF. The CDR3, as DNA: TGTGCCAGCAGTGGGACAGGGAGTATCAGCCCCCAGCATTTT.

This clone was counted between two and nine times. V and J are TRBV5-1 and TRBJ2-7; 9 bases line up with TRBD2. Germline values: CDR1 SGHRS, CDR2 YFSETQ. With 6 bases clipped from V and 0 bases from J, the junction kept 4 bases outside the gene matches. The length of the CDR3 is 14 residues. The CDR3: CASTETSGSYEQYF. The CDR3 DNA reads as TGCGCCAGCACGGAGACTAGCGGCTCCTACGAGCAGTACTTC.

The rearrangement joins TRBV6-1 to TRBJ1-5; D remains unclear. Germline V gives CDR1 MNHNS, CDR2 SASEGT. The CDR3 has 13 amino acids. The V gene lost 3 bases and the J gene lost 5 bases, with 8 bases spanning the gap. The CDR3 sequence: CASSDKRDQPQHF. The CDR3 nucleotides read TGTGCCAGCAGTGATAAACGCGATCAGCCCCAGCATTTT.

This clone was recorded only once. The gene calls are TRBV28 and TRBJ2-5; 15 positions match TRBD2. Near its end, the DNA agrees better with TRBJ2-7, so the J call may be wrong. From germline, CDR1 is MDHEN and CDR2 SYDVKM. The CDR3 extends over 16 amino acids. CDR3 DNA: TGTGCCAGCAGTTTAACCGGGACTAGCGGGAGGTACGAGCAGTACTTC. Its translation is CASSLTGTSGRYEQYF.

The chain couples TRBV6-5 to TRBJ1-1; TRBD1 agrees at 9 bases. Trimming cost V 4 bases and J 6 bases; bases outside gene matches: 3. Germline CDR1 is MNHEY and CDR2 is SVGAGI. The CDR3 loop spans 13 amino acids. CDR3 in DNA: TGTGCCAGCAGTTTACAGGGGGCTGCTGAAGCTTTCTTT. Encoded protein: CASSLQGAAEAFF.

The CDR3 bases are TGCGCCAGCAGTCCGTTCGGGTCGGGCACCGGGGAGCTGTTTTTT. Translating it yields CASSPFGSGTGELFF. This chain uses TRBV10-2 with TRBJ2-2, with D unclear. V was trimmed by 5 bases and J by 4 bases, leaving 14 bases between them. Germline CDR1 is WSHSY and CDR2 is SAAADI. The CDR3 is made up of 15 amino acids.

The rearrangement joins TRBV18 to TRBJ2-7; the match to TRBD2 covers 10 bases. V lost 2 bases and J lost 0; bases outside the gene matches: 7. CDR3 length: 17 amino acids. Germline CDR1 and CDR2: KGHSH and LQKENI. CDR3 in DNA: TGTGCCAGCTCACCATATCTTACTAGCGGGGACTCCTACGAGCAGTACTTC. Translating gives CASSPYLTSGDSYEQYF.

V gene TRBV25-1 combines with J gene TRBJ1-2; the D is unclear. The CDR3 extends over 14 amino acids. CDR1 and CDR2 (germline): MGHDK, SYGVNS. Between the trimmed V and J ends, which lost 3 bases and 0 bases, there was a span of 8 bases. CDR3 nucleotides: TGTGCCAGCAGTGATGCAGGTTCTAACTATGGCTACACCTTC. This encodes CASSDAGSNYGYTF.